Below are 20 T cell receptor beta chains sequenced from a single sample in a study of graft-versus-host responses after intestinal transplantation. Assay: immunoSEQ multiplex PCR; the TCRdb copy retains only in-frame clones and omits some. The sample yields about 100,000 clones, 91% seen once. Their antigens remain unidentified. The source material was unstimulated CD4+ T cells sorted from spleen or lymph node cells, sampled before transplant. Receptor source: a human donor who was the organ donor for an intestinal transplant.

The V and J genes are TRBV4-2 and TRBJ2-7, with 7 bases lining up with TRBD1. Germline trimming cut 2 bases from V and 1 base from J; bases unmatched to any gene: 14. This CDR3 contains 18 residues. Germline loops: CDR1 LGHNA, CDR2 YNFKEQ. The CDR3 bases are TGTGCCAGCAGCCAACCCCGCTCTGGGACAGTCCCTTCCTACGAGCAGTACTTC. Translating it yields CASSQPRSGTVPSYEQYF.

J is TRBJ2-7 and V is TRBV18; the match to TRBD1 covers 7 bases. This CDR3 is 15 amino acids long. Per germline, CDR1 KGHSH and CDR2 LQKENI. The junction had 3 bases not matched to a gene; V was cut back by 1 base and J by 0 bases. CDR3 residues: CASSPLTGVSYEQYF. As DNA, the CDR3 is TGTGCCAGCTCACCACTAACAGGGGTCTCCTACGAGCAGTACTTC.

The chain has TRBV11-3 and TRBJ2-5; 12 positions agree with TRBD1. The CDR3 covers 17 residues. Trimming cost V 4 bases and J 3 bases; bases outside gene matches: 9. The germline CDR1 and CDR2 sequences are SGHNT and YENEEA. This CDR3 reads CASSSGTGGLAEETQYF. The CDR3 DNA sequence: TGTGCCAGCAGCTCAGGGACAGGGGGCTTGGCCGAAGAGACCCAGTACTTC.

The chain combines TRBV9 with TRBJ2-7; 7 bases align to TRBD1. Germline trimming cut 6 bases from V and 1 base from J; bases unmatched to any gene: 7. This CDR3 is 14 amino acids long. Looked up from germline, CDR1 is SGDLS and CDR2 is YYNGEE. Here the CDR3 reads CASTTGDWSYEQYF. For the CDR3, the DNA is TGTGCCAGCACCACAGGGGATTGGTCCTACGAGCAGTACTTC.

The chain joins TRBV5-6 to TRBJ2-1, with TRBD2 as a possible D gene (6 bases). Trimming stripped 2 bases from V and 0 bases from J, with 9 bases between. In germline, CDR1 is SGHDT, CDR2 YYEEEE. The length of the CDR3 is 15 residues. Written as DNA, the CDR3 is TGTGCCAGCAGCTTTTTGGGGGGCTCCTACAATGAGCAGTTCTTC. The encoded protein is CASSFLGGSYNEQFF.

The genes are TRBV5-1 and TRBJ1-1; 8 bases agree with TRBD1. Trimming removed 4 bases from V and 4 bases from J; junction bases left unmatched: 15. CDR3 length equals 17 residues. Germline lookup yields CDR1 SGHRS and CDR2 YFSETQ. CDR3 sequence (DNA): TGCGCCAGCAGCCGCTCCCAGGGGGCGCGGGTAACCACTGAAGCTTTCTTT. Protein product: CASSRSQGARVTTEAFF.

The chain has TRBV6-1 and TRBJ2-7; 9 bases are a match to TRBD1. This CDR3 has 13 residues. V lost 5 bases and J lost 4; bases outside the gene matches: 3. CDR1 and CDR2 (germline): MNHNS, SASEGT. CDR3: CASSNRGPYEQYF. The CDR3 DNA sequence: TGTGCCAGCAGTAACAGGGGGCCTTACGAGCAGTACTTC.

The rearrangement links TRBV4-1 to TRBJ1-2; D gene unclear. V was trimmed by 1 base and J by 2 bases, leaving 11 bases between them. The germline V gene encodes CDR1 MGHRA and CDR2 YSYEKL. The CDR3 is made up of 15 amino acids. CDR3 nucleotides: TGCGCCAGCAGCCAAGTGCGCCAGACAAACTATGGCTACACCTTC. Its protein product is CASSQVRQTNYGYTF.

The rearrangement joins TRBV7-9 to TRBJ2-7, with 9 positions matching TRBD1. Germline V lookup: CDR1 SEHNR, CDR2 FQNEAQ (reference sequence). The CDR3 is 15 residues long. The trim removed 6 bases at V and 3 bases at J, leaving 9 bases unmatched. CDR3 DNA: TGTGCCAGCAGTTCCGACCGGGACAGGGTCTACGAGCAGTACTTC. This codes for CASSSDRDRVYEQYF.

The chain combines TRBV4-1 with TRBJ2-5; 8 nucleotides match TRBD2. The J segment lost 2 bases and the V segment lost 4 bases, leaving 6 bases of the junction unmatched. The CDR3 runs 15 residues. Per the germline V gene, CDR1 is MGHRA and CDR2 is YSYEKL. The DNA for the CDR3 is TGCGCCAGCAGCCCCGGGACTAGGGTTCAAGAGACCCAGTACTTC. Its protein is CASSPGTRVQETQYF.

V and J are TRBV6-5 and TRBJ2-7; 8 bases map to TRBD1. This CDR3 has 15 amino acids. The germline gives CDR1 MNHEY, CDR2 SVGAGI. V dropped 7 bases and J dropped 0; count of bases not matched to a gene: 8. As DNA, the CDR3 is TGTGCCAGCAAAAACGACAGGGGACCCTCCTACGAGCAGTACTTC. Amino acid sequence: CASKNDRGPSYEQYF.

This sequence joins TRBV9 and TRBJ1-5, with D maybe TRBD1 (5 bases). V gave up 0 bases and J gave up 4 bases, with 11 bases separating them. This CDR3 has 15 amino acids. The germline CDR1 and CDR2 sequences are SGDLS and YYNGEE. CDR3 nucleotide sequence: TGTGCCAGCAGCGTAGGGGCAGGGCCGAATCAGCCCCAGCATTTT. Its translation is CASSVGAGPNQPQHF.

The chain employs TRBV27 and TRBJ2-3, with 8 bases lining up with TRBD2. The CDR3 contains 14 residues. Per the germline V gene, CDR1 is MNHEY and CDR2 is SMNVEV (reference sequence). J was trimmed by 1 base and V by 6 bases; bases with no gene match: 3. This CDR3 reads CASRLAEGTDTQYF. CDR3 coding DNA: TGTGCCAGCAGACTAGCGGAGGGCACAGATACGCAGTATTTT.

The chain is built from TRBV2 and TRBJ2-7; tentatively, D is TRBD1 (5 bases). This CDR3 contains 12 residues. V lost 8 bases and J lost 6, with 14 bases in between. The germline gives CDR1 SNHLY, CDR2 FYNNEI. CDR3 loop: CASRAGLREQYF. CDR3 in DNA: TGTGCCAGCCGCGCAGGGTTGCGCGAGCAGTACTTC.

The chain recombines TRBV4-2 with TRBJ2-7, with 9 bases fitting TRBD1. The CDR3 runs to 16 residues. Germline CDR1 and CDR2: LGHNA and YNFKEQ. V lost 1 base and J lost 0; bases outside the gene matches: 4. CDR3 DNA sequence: TGTGCCAGCAGCCAAGGGGGGACAGGGAGCTCCTACGAGCAGTACTTC. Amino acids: CASSQGGTGSSYEQYF.

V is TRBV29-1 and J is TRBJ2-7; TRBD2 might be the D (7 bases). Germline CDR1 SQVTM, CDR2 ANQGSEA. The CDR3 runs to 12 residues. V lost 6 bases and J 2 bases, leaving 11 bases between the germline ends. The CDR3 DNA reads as TGCAGCGTCGGGGAGGGGGCCTACGAGCAGTACTTC. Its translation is CSVGEGAYEQYF.

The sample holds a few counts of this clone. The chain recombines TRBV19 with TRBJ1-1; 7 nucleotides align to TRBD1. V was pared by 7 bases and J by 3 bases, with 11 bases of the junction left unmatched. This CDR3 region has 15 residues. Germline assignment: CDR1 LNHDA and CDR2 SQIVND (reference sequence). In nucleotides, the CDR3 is TGTGCCAGTAACCGACAGGGTTTAAGGGACACTGAAGCTTTCTTT. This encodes CASNRQGLRDTEAFF.

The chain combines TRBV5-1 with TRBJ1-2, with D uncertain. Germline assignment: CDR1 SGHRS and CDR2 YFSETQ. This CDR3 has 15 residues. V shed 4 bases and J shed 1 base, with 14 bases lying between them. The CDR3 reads CASSPQAGVNYGYTF. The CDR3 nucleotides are TGCGCCAGCAGCCCCCAAGCAGGCGTTAACTATGGCTACACCTTC.

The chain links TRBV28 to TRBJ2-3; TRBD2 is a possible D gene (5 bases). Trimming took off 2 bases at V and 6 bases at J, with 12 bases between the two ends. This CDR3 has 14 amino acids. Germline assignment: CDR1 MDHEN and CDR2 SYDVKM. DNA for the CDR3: TGTGCCAGCAGTTTACTTCCTAGCTCGGATACGCAGTATTTT. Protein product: CASSLLPSSDTQYF.

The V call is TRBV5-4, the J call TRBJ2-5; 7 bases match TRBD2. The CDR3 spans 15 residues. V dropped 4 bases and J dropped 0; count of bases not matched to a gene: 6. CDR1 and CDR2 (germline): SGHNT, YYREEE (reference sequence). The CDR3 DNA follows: TGTGCCAGCAGCAACCCTAGCGGTAACCAAGAGACCCAGTACTTC. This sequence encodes CASSNPSGNQETQYF. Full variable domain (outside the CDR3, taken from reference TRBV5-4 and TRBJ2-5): ETGVTQSPTHLIKTRGQQVTLRCSSQSGHNTVSWYQQALGQGPQFIFQYYREEENGRGNFPPRFSGLQFPNYSSELNVNALELDDSALYLCASSNPSGNQETQYFGPGTRLLVL.